This TCR beta chain appears in the sequencing data of a study of OX40 agonist ivuxolimab in advanced cancers. The wider study: At 0.01 to 10 mg/kg, ivuxolimab was administered intravenously to patients every 2 weeks. People in dose escalation had one of these cancers: hepatocellular carcinoma, melanoma, renal cell or head and neck cancer. Of mixed ages from 23 to 79 and averaging around 60 years, the group was around 78% male.

The method was immunoSEQ multiplex PCR; TCRdb's version includes in-frame clones alone and lacks a portion of them. There are tens of thousands of clones in the sample; roughly nine tenths occur only once, and about 0.51% lies in the top ten. The cohort excluded patients with autoimmune disease history or systemic immunosuppression. Germline values: CDR1 SGHVS, CDR2 FQNEAQ. The CDR3 has 12 amino acids. The V end lost 3 bases, the J end lost 5 bases, and 7 bases lay between the germline ends. This chain connects TRBV7-8 to TRBJ2-5; no definite D call. The specimen comprised CD4+ or CD8+ T cells sorted from blood, sampled in a trial of the OX40 agonist ivuxolimab. This sequence was found in an adult with an advanced solid tumor such as melanoma, head and neck, liver or kidney cancer. Here the CDR3 reads CASSFSGETQYF. As DNA, the CDR3 is TGTGCCAGCAGCTTCTCCGGGGAGACCCAGTACTTC.